These 12 T cell receptor beta chains came from one sample sequenced in a study of cytomegalovirus exposure and HLA in healthy donors. The study ran its PCR with 60 Vbeta and 13 Jbeta primers. Profiled with immunoSEQ multiplex PCR; TCRdb holds only in-frame clones, not every one. The data hold about 110,000 clones, with around two thirds observed a single time. The source material was PBMCs. The origin of the receptors is a man aged 45 to 65 in good health and CMV-seropositive.

This clone appeared a few times. The V and J genes are TRBV18 and TRBJ2-1; 8 bases are shared with TRBD2. The V gene's germline CDR1 is KGHSH and CDR2 LQKENI. The CDR3 consists of 16 residues. Trimming took 1 base from V and 4 from J; bases not matched to a gene: 6. The CDR3, as DNA: TGTGCCAGCTCACCACGGGCGGGAGGAGGATACAATGAGCAGTTCTTC. As protein: CASSPRAGGGYNEQFF.

This clone has just a few counts. The chain links TRBV15 to TRBJ2-3; no definite D call. The CDR3 covers 16 residues. The V gene lost 0 bases and the J gene lost 1 base, with 11 bases spanning the gap. From germline, CDR1 is LNHNV and CDR2 YYDKDF (reference sequence). The CDR3 coding sequence is TGTGCCACCAGCAGAGAAGGCGATGCGGGCACAGATACGCAGTATTTT. It is translated as CATSREGDAGTDTQYF.

This clone was seen only a few times. The gene calls are TRBV6-4 and TRBJ1-1; possible D gene TRBD1, 5 bases. CDR3 length: 13 amino acids. V gave up 1 base and J gave up 5 bases, with 8 bases separating them. The germline gives CDR1 MRHNA, CDR2 SNTAGT. CDR3 coding DNA: TGTGCCAGCAGTGACTTAACAGGAACTGAAGCTTTCTTT. This encodes CASSDLTGTEAFF.

This clone was observed a few times. The sample carries other DNA sequences with the same CDR3. This chain joins TRBV5-1 and TRBJ1-1, with TRBD1 identical over 10 bases. The CDR3 totals 15 residues. CDR1 and CDR2 (germline): SGHRS, YFSETQ. Trimming took 3 bases from V and 6 from J; bases not matched to a gene: 8. Here the CDR3 reads CASSWGQGIGAEAFF. In nucleotides, the CDR3 is TGCGCCAGCAGCTGGGGACAGGGGATAGGGGCTGAAGCTTTCTTT. The whole variable domain, remainder taken from reference TRBV5-1 and TRBJ1-1, is KAGVTQTPRYLIKTRGQQVTLSCSPISGHRSVSWYQQTPGQGLQFLFEYFSETQRNKGNFPGRFSGRQFSNSRSEMNVSTLELGDSALYLCASSWGQGIGAEAFFGQGTRLTVV.

The chain employs TRBV28 and TRBJ1-5, with D unclear. The CDR3 totals 17 residues. V dropped 6 bases and J dropped 3 bases, with 21 bases sitting between them. In germline, CDR1 is MDHEN, CDR2 SYDVKM. The CDR3 spells CASSSHSGSSSNQPQHF. The CDR3 DNA follows: TGTGCCAGCAGCTCTCATTCCGGGTCATCCTCCAATCAGCCCCAGCATTTT.

The rearrangement links TRBV5-1 to TRBJ1-2, with 10 bases lining up with TRBD1. V was pared by 2 bases and J by 10 bases, with 8 bases of the junction left unmatched. This CDR3 region has 14 residues. Germline CDR1 reads SGHRS; CDR2 reads YFSETQ. CDR3 nucleotide sequence: TGCGCCAGCAGCTTTGGACAGGGGGTGACTGTCTACACCTTC. Its protein is CASSFGQGVTVYTF.

The chain carries TRBV9 and TRBJ2-2; the D gene is possibly TRBD1 (6 bases). CDR3 size: 18 residues. CDR1 and CDR2 from the germline V gene are SGDLS and YYNGEE. V was shortened by 4 bases and J by 2 bases, with 21 bases between the two germline ends. The CDR3 sequence: CASSLRHRVMVNTGELFF. The CDR3 DNA sequence: TGTGCCAGCAGCCTCCGACACAGGGTGATGGTAAACACCGGGGAGCTGTTTTTT.

As to this clone: Other DNA sequences in this sample translate to the same CDR3. The chain carries TRBV19 and TRBJ1-5, with D perhaps matching TRBD1 (5 bases). The germline V gene encodes CDR1 LNHDA and CDR2 SQIVND (reference sequence). There are 16 residues in the CDR3. The V end was cut by 3 bases, the J end by 1 base, with 13 bases between. The CDR3 nucleotides are TGTGCCAGTAGTATGAACAGGCTATACAGCAATCAGCCCCAGCATTTT. Translating it yields CASSMNRLYSNQPQHF.

The gene calls are TRBV19 and TRBJ2-7; the D gene is possibly TRBD2 (6 bases). The V end lost 2 bases, the J end lost 6 bases, and 14 bases lay between the germline ends. Germline V lookup: CDR1 LNHDA, CDR2 SQIVND (reference sequence). This CDR3 has 14 amino acids. CDR3 in amino acids: CASSIYLGGLEQYF. CDR3 bases: TGTGCCAGTAGTATATATCTGGGAGGTCTCGAGCAGTACTTC.

Here the CDR3 DNA reads TGTGCCAGCAGCCCCCTAACAGTACCTAATGAAAAACTGTTTTTT. Protein sequence: CASSPLTVPNEKLFF. The rearrangement uses TRBV27 and TRBJ1-4; the D is unclear. Trimming shortened V by 6 bases and J by 3 bases, and 14 bases separated the two germline ends. The CDR3 spans 15 residues. In germline, CDR1 is MNHEY, CDR2 SMNVEV (reference sequence).

This clone was detected a few times. The rearrangement uses TRBV7-8 and TRBJ1-2, with D hard to call. Germline V gene lookup returns CDR1 SGHVS and CDR2 FQNEAQ. Trimming cost V 0 bases and J 3 bases, with 17 bases left between them. CDR3 size: 17 residues. The DNA for the CDR3 is TGTGCCAGCAGCTTAGCCCCATCGGGTCATATTGACTATGGCTACACCTTC. Encoded protein: CASSLAPSGHIDYGYTF.

The V and J genes are TRBV27 and TRBJ1-6, with D maybe TRBD1 (5 bases). CDR3 length equals 14 residues. CDR1 is MNHEY, CDR2 SMNVEV, per germline (reference sequence). The V end lost 6 bases, the J end lost 7 bases, and 13 bases lay between the germline ends. CDR3 loop: CASRSDMVNSPLHF. As DNA, the CDR3 is TGTGCCAGCAGATCGGACATGGTGAATTCACCCCTCCACTTT.